Shown below are 2 T cell receptor beta chains from a single sample sequenced in a study of T cell clusters in autoimmune cytopenias. Multiplex touch-down PCR amplified TRB using TRB-A and TRB-B pools in one tube. No DNA is given; TCRdb re-called the multiplex PCR reads and lists each CDR3 protein once. Seen in this sample are some 1,600 distinct CDR3 sequences; the ten most common clones hold 8% to 9%. About 37,500 genome equivalents of blood DNA were amplified for TRB. The data were also submitted as part of a second study, on T cell repertoires in aging, cancer and after chemotherapy.

What was sequenced was peripheral blood. The receptor source for this set is a human donor in good health.

This clonotype is deemed medium-sized (0.01 to 0.1%) by its frequency. This rearrangement joins TRBV7-9 to TRBJ1-4; with no DNA, the TCRdb D assignment of TRBD1 cannot be verified. Germline loops: CDR1 SEHNR, CDR2 FQNEAQ (reference sequence). The CDR3 has 15 residues. CDR3 sequence: CASSTLTGGGEKLFF. The variable domain in full, completed from reference TRBV7-9 and TRBJ1-4, reads DTGVSQNPRHKITKRGQNVTFRCDPISEHNRLYWYRQTLGQGPEFLTYFQNEAQLEKSRLLSDRFSAERPKGSFSTLEIQRTEQGDSAMYLCASSTLTGGGEKLFFGSGTQLSVL.

This clonotype ranks as medium-sized in terms of frequency. This chain uses TRBV5-6 with TRBJ2-3; TCRdb outputs TRBD1, but without DNA this stays unchecked. Germline CDR1 SGHDT, CDR2 YYEEEE. CDR3 length: 15 residues. This CDR3 reads CASSLDRAWADTQYF. The full variable domain, rest sourced from reference TRBV5-6 and TRBJ2-3, is DAGVTQSPTHLIKTRGQQVTLRCSPKSGHDTVSWYQQALGQGPQFIFQYYEEEERQRGNFPDRFSGHQFPNYSSELNVNALLLGDSALYLCASSLDRAWADTQYFGPGTRLTVL.